A selection of T cell receptor beta chains follows, all from one sample in a study of radiotherapy plus CTLA-4 blockade in lung cancer. Produced via immunoSEQ multiplex PCR; TCRdb's table is partial and in-frame only. The sample has about 45,000 clones, more than 60% seen once; the top ten hold approximately 17%. The input for sequencing was peripheral blood, taken from a patient treated with radiotherapy plus ipilimumab. Receptors originate from a human donor with non-small cell lung cancer who had a partial response to radiotherapy plus ipilimumab. The CDR3 runs from the conserved cysteine through the conserved F or W. D genes are given only for firm matches. Size values are once, few and many counts, or a class for expanded clones, and some rows have none.

cdr3_aa: CASGFAGQPQHF; cdr3_nt: TGTGCTAGTGGTTTTGCCGGGCAGCCCCAGCATTTT; clone_size: .; d_call: .; v_call: TRBV12-5; j_call: TRBJ1-5
cdr3_aa: CASSPGHDSNQPQHF; cdr3_nt: TGTGCCAGCTCTCCGGGACATGATAGCAATCAGCCCCAGCATTTT; clone_size: few; d_call: .; v_call: TRBV6-6; j_call: TRBJ1-5
cdr3_aa: CASSSPQGTGELFF; cdr3_nt: TGTGCCAGCAGTTCACCTCAGGGGACCGGGGAGCTGTTTTTT; clone_size: .; d_call: .; v_call: TRBV6-5; j_call: TRBJ2-2
cdr3_aa: CASSTGTTSGNTIYF; cdr3_nt: TGTGCCAGCTCAACCGGGACAACCTCTGGAAACACCATATATTTT; clone_size: few; d_call: .; v_call: TRBV18; j_call: TRBJ1-3
cdr3_aa: CASSSGLAGTDTQYF; cdr3_nt: TGTGCCAGCAGCTCGGGACTAGCGGGCACAGATACGCAGTATTTT; clone_size: .; d_call: TRBD2; v_call: TRBV5-4; j_call: TRBJ2-3
cdr3_aa: CASSAWTGDNSPLHF; cdr3_nt: TGTGCCAGCAGCGCCTGGACAGGAGATAATTCACCCCTCCACTTT; clone_size: .; d_call: TRBD1; v_call: TRBV9; j_call: TRBJ1-6
cdr3_aa: CASSLSLSSGNTIYF; cdr3_nt: TGTGCCAGCAGCCTCTCCTTGTCCTCTGGAAACACCATATATTTT; clone_size: .; d_call: .; v_call: TRBV5-6; j_call: TRBJ1-3
cdr3_aa: CASSQGTANTEAFF; cdr3_nt: TGTGCCAGCAGCCAAGGGACAGCGAACACTGAAGCTTTCTTT; clone_size: medium-sized; d_call: TRBD1; v_call: TRBV16; j_call: TRBJ1-1
cdr3_aa: CASSIGTGEETQYF; cdr3_nt: TGTGCCAGTAGTATTGGAACAGGGGAAGAGACCCAGTACTTC; clone_size: few; d_call: TRBD1; v_call: TRBV19; j_call: TRBJ2-5
cdr3_aa: CASMNTEAFF; cdr3_nt: TGTGCCAGCATGAACACTGAAGCTTTCTTT; clone_size: .; d_call: .; v_call: TRBV19; j_call: TRBJ1-1
cdr3_aa: CASSLLYNTEAFF; cdr3_nt: TGTGCCAGCAGCTTATTATATAACACTGAAGCTTTCTTT; clone_size: few; d_call: .; v_call: TRBV7-3; j_call: TRBJ1-1
cdr3_aa: CATSRDTGLQYF; cdr3_nt: TGTGCCACCAGCAGAGATACGGGTCTCCAGTACTTC; clone_size: .; d_call: .; v_call: TRBV15; j_call: TRBJ2-7
cdr3_aa: CASRQRGGSIKETQYF; cdr3_nt: TGTGCCAGCAGACAGCGGGGGGGTTCGATTAAAGAGACCCAGTACTTC; clone_size: few; d_call: TRBD2; v_call: TRBV13; j_call: TRBJ2-5
cdr3_aa: CASSHRDFDQFYEQYF; cdr3_nt: TGTGCCAGCAGCCACCGGGACTTCGACCAATTCTACGAGCAGTACTTC; clone_size: .; d_call: .; v_call: TRBV28; j_call: TRBJ2-7
cdr3_aa: CASGGNYGYTF; cdr3_nt: TGTGCCAGCGGGGGGAATTATGGCTACACCTTC; clone_size: .; d_call: .; v_call: TRBV28; j_call: TRBJ1-2
cdr3_aa: CASSYGNRETEPQHF; cdr3_nt: TGTGCCAGCAGCTACGGTAACCGAGAAACGGAGCCCCAGCATTTT; clone_size: .; d_call: .; v_call: TRBV4-2; j_call: TRBJ1-5
cdr3_aa: CAISGPGLAATYEQYF; cdr3_nt: TGTGCCATCAGTGGGCCGGGACTAGCGGCGACCTACGAGCAGTACTTC; clone_size: .; d_call: TRBD2; v_call: TRBV10-3; j_call: TRBJ2-7
cdr3_aa: CASSYQGGEKLFF; cdr3_nt: TGTGCCAGCAGTTATCAGGGAGGAGAAAAACTGTTTTTT; clone_size: .; d_call: .; v_call: TRBV6-6; j_call: TRBJ1-4
cdr3_aa: CASNVRGGVHEQYF; cdr3_nt: TGTGCCAGCAACGTCAGAGGGGGGGTCCACGAGCAGTACTTC; clone_size: .; d_call: .; v_call: TRBV7-2; j_call: TRBJ2-7
cdr3_aa: CASTFSRGGDTEAFF; cdr3_nt: TGTGCCAGCACCTTCTCAAGGGGGGGGGACACTGAAGCTTTCTTT; clone_size: .; d_call: .; v_call: TRBV6-6; j_call: TRBJ1-1
cdr3_aa: CASSLLLRPGQGAHEQYF; cdr3_nt: TGTGCCAGCAGCTTGTTGCTCCGTCCGGGACAGGGGGCTCACGAGCAGTACTTC; clone_size: .; d_call: TRBD1; v_call: TRBV5-6; j_call: TRBJ2-7
cdr3_aa: CASSLPPRNIQYF; cdr3_nt: TGTGCCAGCAGTTTACCCCCCAGAAACATTCAGTACTTC; clone_size: .; d_call: .; v_call: TRBV6-5; j_call: TRBJ2-4
cdr3_aa: CASSLGTPGSYEQYF; cdr3_nt: TGCGCCAGCAGCTTGGGGACTCCGGGTTCCTACGAGCAGTACTTC; clone_size: .; d_call: .; v_call: TRBV5-1; j_call: TRBJ2-7
cdr3_aa: CASSPLPPNTEAFF; cdr3_nt: TGTGCCAGCAGTCCACTGCCCCCTAACACTGAAGCTTTCTTT; clone_size: few; d_call: .; v_call: TRBV28; j_call: TRBJ1-1
cdr3_aa: CAISIQPAGTEAFF; cdr3_nt: TGTGCCATCAGCATACAGCCGGCGGGCACTGAAGCTTTCTTT; clone_size: few; d_call: .; v_call: TRBV10-3; j_call: TRBJ1-1
cdr3_aa: CASSLAGGGGTEAFF; cdr3_nt: TGTGCCAGCAGCCTCGCAGGGGGCGGGGGCACTGAAGCTTTCTTT; clone_size: many; d_call: TRBD1; v_call: TRBV11-2; j_call: TRBJ1-1
cdr3_aa: CASSIDSSGETQYF; cdr3_nt: TGTGCCAGTAGTATAGATTCAAGCGGGGAGACCCAGTACTTC; clone_size: .; d_call: .; v_call: TRBV19; j_call: TRBJ2-5
cdr3_aa: CAWSRFLGRRSNSGANVLTF; cdr3_nt: TGTGCCTGGAGTAGGTTCCTCGGGAGAAGGTCGAACTCTGGGGCCAACGTCCTGACTTTC; clone_size: .; d_call: .; v_call: TRBV30; j_call: TRBJ2-6
cdr3_aa: CASVAGTSGIRWAFF; cdr3_nt: TGTGCCAGCGTAGCCGGGACTAGCGGGATACGGTGGGCGTTCTTC; clone_size: .; d_call: TRBD2; v_call: TRBV6-1; j_call: TRBJ2-1
cdr3_aa: CASSLSGPRGLNQETQYF; cdr3_nt: TGCGCCAGCAGCTTGTCTGGGCCCAGGGGCTTAAACCAAGAGACCCAGTACTTC; clone_size: .; d_call: .; v_call: TRBV5-1; j_call: TRBJ2-5
cdr3_aa: CASSDRAGGPNEQFF; cdr3_nt: TGTGCCAGCAGTGACAGGGCGGGAGGACCCAATGAGCAGTTCTTC; clone_size: .; d_call: TRBD2; v_call: TRBV2; j_call: TRBJ2-1
cdr3_aa: CASSAGTSSKDTQYF; cdr3_nt: TGTGCCAGCAGCGCCGGGACTAGCTCTAAAGATACGCAGTATTTT; clone_size: few; d_call: TRBD2; v_call: TRBV2; j_call: TRBJ2-3
cdr3_aa: CASSLGAGGMTDTQYF; cdr3_nt: TGTGCCAGCAGCTTAGGGGCAGGGGGCATGACAGATACGCAGTATTTT; clone_size: .; d_call: TRBD1; v_call: TRBV7-6; j_call: TRBJ2-3
cdr3_aa: CASSLGRQGGTQYF; cdr3_nt: TGTGCCAGCAGCTTAGGCCGACAGGGTGGGACCCAGTACTTC; clone_size: .; d_call: TRBD1; v_call: TRBV7-2; j_call: TRBJ2-5
cdr3_aa: CASSSGGLNYGYTF; cdr3_nt: TGTGCCAGCAGTTCAGGGGGTTTAAACTATGGCTACACCTTC; clone_size: .; d_call: TRBD1; v_call: TRBV28; j_call: TRBJ1-2
cdr3_aa: CAGHRADTGELFF; cdr3_nt: TGTGCCGGACACAGGGCTGACACCGGGGAGCTGTTTTTT; clone_size: .; d_call: .; v_call: TRBV2; j_call: TRBJ2-2
cdr3_aa: CASKTAGGPYNEQFF; cdr3_nt: TGTGCCAGCAAGACAGCGGGGGGGCCCTACAATGAGCAGTTCTTC; clone_size: once; d_call: TRBD2; v_call: TRBV6-1; j_call: TRBJ2-1
cdr3_aa: CASGGGGSTDTQYF; cdr3_nt: TGCGCCAGCGGAGGGGGCGGGAGCACAGATACGCAGTATTTT; clone_size: .; d_call: .; v_call: TRBV10-2; j_call: TRBJ2-3
cdr3_aa: CASSFGGSDNEKLFF; cdr3_nt: TGTGCCAGCAGTTTCGGTGGAAGCGATAATGAAAAACTGTTTTTT; clone_size: few; d_call: .; v_call: TRBV27; j_call: TRBJ1-4
cdr3_aa: CSGGESGNTIYF; cdr3_nt: TGCAGCGGGGGGGAATCGGGAAACACCATATATTTT; clone_size: .; d_call: .; v_call: TRBV29-1; j_call: TRBJ1-3